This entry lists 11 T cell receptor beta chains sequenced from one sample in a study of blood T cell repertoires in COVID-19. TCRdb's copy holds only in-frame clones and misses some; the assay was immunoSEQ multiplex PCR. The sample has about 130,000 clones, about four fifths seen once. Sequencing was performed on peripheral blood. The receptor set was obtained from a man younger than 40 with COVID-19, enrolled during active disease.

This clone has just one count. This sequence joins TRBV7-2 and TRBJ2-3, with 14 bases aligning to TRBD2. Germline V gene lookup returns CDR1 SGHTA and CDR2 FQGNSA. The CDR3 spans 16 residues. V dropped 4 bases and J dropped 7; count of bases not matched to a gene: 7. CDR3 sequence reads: CASSSGTSGGWNTQYF. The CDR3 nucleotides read TGTGCCAGCAGCTCCGGGACTAGCGGGGGTTGGAATACGCAGTATTTT.

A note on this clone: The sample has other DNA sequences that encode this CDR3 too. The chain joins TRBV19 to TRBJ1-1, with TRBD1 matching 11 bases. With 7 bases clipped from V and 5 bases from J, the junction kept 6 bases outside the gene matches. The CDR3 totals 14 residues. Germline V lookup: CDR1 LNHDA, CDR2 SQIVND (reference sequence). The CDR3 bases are TGTGCCAGTACTCCCGGGACAGGGGGTACTGAAGCTTTCTTT. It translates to CASTPGTGGTEAFF. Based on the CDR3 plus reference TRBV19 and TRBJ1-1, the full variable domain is DGGITQSPKYLFRKEGQNVTLSCEQNLNHDAMYWYRQDPGQGLRLIYYSQIVNDFQKGDIAEGYSVSREKKESFPLTVTSAQKNPTAFYLCASTPGTGGTEAFFGQGTRLTVV.

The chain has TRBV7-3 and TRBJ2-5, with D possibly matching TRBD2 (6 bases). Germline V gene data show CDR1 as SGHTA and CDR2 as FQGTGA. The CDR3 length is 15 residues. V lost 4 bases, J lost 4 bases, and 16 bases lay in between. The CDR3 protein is CASSYGRGWGETQYF. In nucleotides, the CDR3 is TGTGCCAGCAGCTACGGACGGGGGTGGGGAGAGACCCAGTACTTC.

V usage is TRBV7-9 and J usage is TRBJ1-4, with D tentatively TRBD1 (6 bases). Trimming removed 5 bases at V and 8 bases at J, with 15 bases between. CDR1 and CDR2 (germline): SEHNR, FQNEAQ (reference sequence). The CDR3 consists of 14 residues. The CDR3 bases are TGTGCCAGCAGCCCTCGGGGGGCGGGAGAAAAACTGTTTTTT. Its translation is CASSPRGAGEKLFF.

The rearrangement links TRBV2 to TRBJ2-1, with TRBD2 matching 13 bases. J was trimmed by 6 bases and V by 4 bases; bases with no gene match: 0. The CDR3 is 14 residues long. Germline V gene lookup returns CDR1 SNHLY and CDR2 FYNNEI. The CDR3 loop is CASSGLAGGNEQFF. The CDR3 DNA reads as TGTGCCAGCAGTGGACTAGCGGGGGGCAATGAGCAGTTCTTC. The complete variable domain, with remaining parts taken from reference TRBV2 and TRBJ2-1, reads EPEVTQTPSHQVTQMGQEVILRCVPISNHLYFYWYRQILGQKVEFLVSFYNNEISEKSEIFDDQFSVERPDGSNFTLKIRSTKLEDSAMYFCASSGLAGGNEQFFGPGTRLTVL.

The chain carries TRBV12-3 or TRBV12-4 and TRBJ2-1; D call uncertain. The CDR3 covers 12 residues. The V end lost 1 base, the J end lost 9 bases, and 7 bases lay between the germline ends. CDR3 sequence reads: CASSLDLLEQFF. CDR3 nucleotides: TGTGCCAGCAGTTTAGATCTCCTTGAGCAGTTCTTC.

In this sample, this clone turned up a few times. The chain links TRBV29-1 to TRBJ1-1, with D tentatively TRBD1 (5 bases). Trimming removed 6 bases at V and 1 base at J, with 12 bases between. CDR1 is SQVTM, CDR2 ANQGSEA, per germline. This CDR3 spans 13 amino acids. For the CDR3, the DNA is TGCAGCGTAGACAGACCAGAGAACACTGAAGCTTTCTTT. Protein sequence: CSVDRPENTEAFF.

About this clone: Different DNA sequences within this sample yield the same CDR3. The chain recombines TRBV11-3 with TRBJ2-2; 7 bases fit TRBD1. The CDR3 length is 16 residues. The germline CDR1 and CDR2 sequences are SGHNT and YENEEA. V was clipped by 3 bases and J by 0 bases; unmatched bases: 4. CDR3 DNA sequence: TGTGCCAGCAGCTTCACAGGGGCATCGAACACCGGGGAGCTGTTTTTT. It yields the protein CASSFTGASNTGELFF. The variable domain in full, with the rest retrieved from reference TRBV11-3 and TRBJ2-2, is EAGVVQSPRYKIIEKKQPVAFWCNPISGHNTLYWYLQNLGQGPELLIRYENEEAVDDSQLPKDRFSAERLKGVDSTLKIQPAELGDSAVYLCASSFTGASNTGELFFGEGSRLTVL.

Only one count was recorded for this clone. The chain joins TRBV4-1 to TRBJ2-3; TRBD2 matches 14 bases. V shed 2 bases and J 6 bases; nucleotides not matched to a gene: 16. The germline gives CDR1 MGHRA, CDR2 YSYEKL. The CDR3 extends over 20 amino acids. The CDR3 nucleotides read TGCGCCAGCAGCCAATTCGCCGGGACTAGCGGGGGTAGTTCGGGGGATACGCAGTATTTT. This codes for CASSQFAGTSGGSSGDTQYF.

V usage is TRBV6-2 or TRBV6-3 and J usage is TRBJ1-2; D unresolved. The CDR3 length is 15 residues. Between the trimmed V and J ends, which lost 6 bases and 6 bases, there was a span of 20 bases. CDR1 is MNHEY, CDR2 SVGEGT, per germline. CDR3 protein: CASSDVTFMGHGYTF. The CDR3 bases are TGTGCCAGCAGCGACGTGACCTTCATGGGCCATGGCTACACCTTC.

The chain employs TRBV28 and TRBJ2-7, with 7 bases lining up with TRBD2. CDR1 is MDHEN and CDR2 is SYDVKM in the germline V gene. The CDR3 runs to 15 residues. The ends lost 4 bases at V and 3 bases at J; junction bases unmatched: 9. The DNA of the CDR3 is TGTGCCAGCAGTTCTAGGTGGGGGGGGAACTACGAGCAGTACTTC. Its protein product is CASSSRWGGNYEQYF.